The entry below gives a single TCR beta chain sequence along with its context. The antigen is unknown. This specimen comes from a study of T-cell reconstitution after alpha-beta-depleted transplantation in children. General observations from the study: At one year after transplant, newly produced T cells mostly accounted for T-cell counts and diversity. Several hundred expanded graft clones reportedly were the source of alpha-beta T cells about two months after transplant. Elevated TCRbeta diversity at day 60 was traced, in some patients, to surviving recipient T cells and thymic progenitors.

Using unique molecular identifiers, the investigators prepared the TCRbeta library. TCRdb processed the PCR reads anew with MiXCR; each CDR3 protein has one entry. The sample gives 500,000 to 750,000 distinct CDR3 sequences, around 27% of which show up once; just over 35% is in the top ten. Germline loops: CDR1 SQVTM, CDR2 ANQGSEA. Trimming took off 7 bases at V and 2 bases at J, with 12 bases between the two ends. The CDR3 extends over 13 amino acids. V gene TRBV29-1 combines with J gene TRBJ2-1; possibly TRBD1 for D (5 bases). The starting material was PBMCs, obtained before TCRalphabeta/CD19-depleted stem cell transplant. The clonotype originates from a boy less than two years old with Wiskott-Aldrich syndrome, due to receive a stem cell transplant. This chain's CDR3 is CSGGHGPYNEQFF. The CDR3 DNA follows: TGCAGCGGTGGACATGGCCCCTACAATGAGCAGTTCTTC.